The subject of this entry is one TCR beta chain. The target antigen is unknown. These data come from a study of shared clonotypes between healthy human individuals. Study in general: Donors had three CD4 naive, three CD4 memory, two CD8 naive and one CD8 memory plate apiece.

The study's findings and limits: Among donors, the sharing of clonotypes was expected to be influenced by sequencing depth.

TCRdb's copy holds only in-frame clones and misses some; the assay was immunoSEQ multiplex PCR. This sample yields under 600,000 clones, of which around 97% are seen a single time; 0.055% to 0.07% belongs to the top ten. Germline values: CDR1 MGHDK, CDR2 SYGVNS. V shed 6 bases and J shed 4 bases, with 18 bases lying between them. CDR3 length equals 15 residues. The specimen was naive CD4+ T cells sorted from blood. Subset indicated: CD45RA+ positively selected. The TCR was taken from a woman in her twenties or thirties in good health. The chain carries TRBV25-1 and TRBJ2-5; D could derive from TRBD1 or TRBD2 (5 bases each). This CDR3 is CASRPDGWGSETQYF. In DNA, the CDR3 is TGTGCCAGCAGACCCGACGGTTGGGGGTCAGAGACCCAGTACTTC.